This is a list of T cell receptor beta chains from one sample in a study of CD4 T cells in relation to SARS-CoV-2 and coronaviruses. Measured with immunoSEQ multiplex PCR; TCRdb has only the in-frame clones, and not every one. The repertoire holds approximately 20,000 clones, with roughly four fifths as singletons. What these receptors recognize is not known. Sequencing input: CD4+ T cells from PBMCs, cultured in vitro. All receptors derive from a human donor in good health. Both conserved end residues are part of each CDR3. Fields, in order: CDR3 length, J gene, V gene, D gene, clone size, CDR3 DNA, CDR3 protein. D genes are given only for firm matches. Rows may omit the clone size; those that give it use once, few, many or a size class.

CDR3 length: 15; J gene: TRBJ2-3; V gene: TRBV5-1; D gene: TRBD1; clone size: NA; CDR3 DNA: TGCGCCAGCAGCGCCGGGACAGCGGACACAGATACGCAGTATTTT; CDR3 protein: CASSAGTADTDTQYF
CDR3 length: 15; J gene: TRBJ2-5; V gene: TRBV3-1/TRBV3-2; D gene: NA; clone size: NA; CDR3 DNA: TGTGCCAGCAGCCAAGAATGGGGAGGGGGGGAGACCCAGTACTTC; CDR3 protein: CASSQEWGGGETQYF
CDR3 length: 15; J gene: TRBJ2-7; V gene: TRBV27; D gene: NA; clone size: once; CDR3 DNA: TGTGCCAGCAGTTTATGGAGACAGACTTACTACGAGCAGTACTTC; CDR3 protein: CASSLWRQTYYEQYF
CDR3 length: 18; J gene: TRBJ2-7; V gene: TRBV27; D gene: TRBD2; clone size: NA; CDR3 DNA: TGTGCCAGCAGTTTCTCGGTTGACGGAGCGGGGAGCTCCTACGAGCAGTACTTC; CDR3 protein: CASSFSVDGAGSSYEQYF
CDR3 length: 14; J gene: TRBJ1-2; V gene: TRBV25-1; D gene: NA; clone size: NA; CDR3 DNA: TGTGCCAGCAGCTCAGGGACCGAATATGAGGGCTACACCTTC; CDR3 protein: CASSSGTEYEGYTF
CDR3 length: 18; J gene: TRBJ2-1; V gene: TRBV5-4; D gene: TRBD2; clone size: once; CDR3 DNA: TGTGCCAGCAGCTTGGGGGGAATGGCGGGAGGGCCGAGAAATGAGCAGTTCTTC; CDR3 protein: CASSLGGMAGGPRNEQFF
CDR3 length: 13; J gene: TRBJ2-7; V gene: TRBV10-3; D gene: NA; clone size: NA; CDR3 DNA: TGTGCCATCAGGGAGGGGCTGAACTACGAGCAGTACTTC; CDR3 protein: CAIREGLNYEQYF
CDR3 length: 18; J gene: TRBJ2-2; V gene: TRBV4-1; D gene: NA; clone size: few; CDR3 DNA: TGCGCCAGCAGCCAAAGGACACCCAGGGAATCGAACACCGGGGAGCTGTTTTTT; CDR3 protein: CASSQRTPRESNTGELFF
CDR3 length: 14; J gene: TRBJ2-7; V gene: TRBV5-1; D gene: NA; clone size: NA; CDR3 DNA: TGCGCCAGCAGCCAATTGACGAGCTCCTACGAGCAGTACTTC; CDR3 protein: CASSQLTSSYEQYF
CDR3 length: 13; J gene: TRBJ1-1; V gene: TRBV7-9; D gene: NA; clone size: NA; CDR3 DNA: TGTGCCAGCAGCTCCGACAGGCGCACTGAAGCTTTCTTT; CDR3 protein: CASSSDRRTEAFF
CDR3 length: 17; J gene: TRBJ2-1; V gene: TRBV18; D gene: NA; clone size: NA; CDR3 DNA: TGTGCCAGCTCACCTCTAGGACTGTCGAGCTCCTACAATGAGCAGTTCTTC; CDR3 protein: CASSPLGLSSSYNEQFF
CDR3 length: 14; J gene: TRBJ1-1; V gene: TRBV3-1/TRBV3-2; D gene: NA; clone size: once; CDR3 DNA: TGTGCCAGCACCCGTACGACAGATAACACTGAAGCTTTCTTT; CDR3 protein: CASTRTTDNTEAFF
CDR3 length: 17; J gene: TRBJ1-5; V gene: TRBV3-1/TRBV3-2; D gene: TRBD1; clone size: NA; CDR3 DNA: TGTGCCAGCAGCCACCTTCACAGGGGCCGGCGCAATCAGCCCCAGCATTTT; CDR3 protein: CASSHLHRGRRNQPQHF
CDR3 length: 11; J gene: TRBJ2-3; V gene: TRBV25-1; D gene: NA; clone size: NA; CDR3 DNA: TGTGCCAGCAGTGTCGGGGATACGCAGTATTTT; CDR3 protein: CASSVGDTQYF
CDR3 length: 17; J gene: TRBJ2-3; V gene: TRBV3-1/TRBV3-2; D gene: NA; clone size: NA; CDR3 DNA: TGTGCCAGCAGCCAAGAACGGGGGGCACGGAGCACAGATACGCAGTATTTT; CDR3 protein: CASSQERGARSTDTQYF
CDR3 length: 17; J gene: TRBJ2-7; V gene: TRBV7-9; D gene: NA; clone size: NA; CDR3 DNA: TGTGCCAGCAGCTTACGTGGGGGAGGGACAGGAATCTACGAGCAGTACTTC; CDR3 protein: CASSLRGGGTGIYEQYF
CDR3 length: 16; J gene: TRBJ2-7; V gene: TRBV27; D gene: TRBD1; clone size: NA; CDR3 DNA: TGTGCCAGCAGTTTATACGAGACAGGGCGTTCCTACGAGCAGTACTTC; CDR3 protein: CASSLYETGRSYEQYF
CDR3 length: 14; J gene: TRBJ2-2; V gene: TRBV9; D gene: NA; clone size: NA; CDR3 DNA: TGTGCCAGCAGCGTAGTTGGGGATACCGGGGAGCTGTTTTTT; CDR3 protein: CASSVVGDTGELFF
CDR3 length: 13; J gene: TRBJ1-1; V gene: TRBV3-1/TRBV3-2; D gene: NA; clone size: NA; CDR3 DNA: TGTGCCAGCAGCCAAGGGGGGCTACTTGAAGCTTTCTTT; CDR3 protein: CASSQGGLLEAFF
CDR3 length: 14; J gene: TRBJ2-3; V gene: TRBV12-2; D gene: NA; clone size: NA; CDR3 DNA: TGTGCAAGTTGTCTAGCGGGAGTCGCAGATACGCAGTATTTT; CDR3 protein: CASCLAGVADTQYF
CDR3 length: 15; J gene: TRBJ1-1; V gene: TRBV6-6; D gene: TRBD1; clone size: NA; CDR3 DNA: TGTGCCAGCAGCCCCGGACAGGGAATCGACACTGAAGCTTTCTTT; CDR3 protein: CASSPGQGIDTEAFF
CDR3 length: 15; J gene: TRBJ2-1; V gene: TRBV7-3; D gene: TRBD2; clone size: NA; CDR3 DNA: TGTGCCAGCAGCGGAACTAGCGGGAGTAGGAATGAGCAGTTCTTC; CDR3 protein: CASSGTSGSRNEQFF
CDR3 length: 15; J gene: TRBJ1-1; V gene: TRBV19; D gene: NA; clone size: NA; CDR3 DNA: TGTGCCAGTAGTATAGATCGGGAGTGGAACACTGAAGCTTTCTTT; CDR3 protein: CASSIDREWNTEAFF